This T cell receptor (beta chain) was identified during a study of monozygotic twins with inflammatory bowel disease. Germline CDR1 reads SEHNR; CDR2 reads FQNEAQ (reference sequence). CDR3 length: 14 residues. TCRdb reanalyzed the 5' RACE reads, giving one entry per CDR3 protein sequence and no DNA. This table lists 400,000 to 500,000 distinct CDR3 sequences. Sequenced sample: blood. V and J are TRBV7-9 and TRBJ2-3; TCRdb returns TRBD1, unconfirmable since there is no DNA. This clonotype was obtained from a human donor with ulcerative colitis or Crohn's disease, or a healthy co-twin of an affected twin (not recorded which). CDR3 protein: CASSLRGRGDTQYF.